This record concerns one TCR beta chain sequence. These data are taken from a study of blood T cell repertoires in COVID-19. Whole-study context: In each case, the material was cDNA or gDNA derived from T cells, B-cell-depleted T cells, or PBMCs.

This table comes from immunoSEQ multiplex PCR, and its TCRdb copy is limited to in-frame clones, with some not included. The data show roughly 180,000 clones, with roughly 94% seen just once and 0.76% held by the top ten. This CDR3 contains 15 residues. CDR1 and CDR2 (germline): MGHRA, YSYEKL. V lost 5 bases, J lost 5 bases, and 7 bases stayed unmatched. This sequence was found in a man under 40 with COVID-19, enrolled during active disease. This chain joins TRBV4-1 and TRBJ1-5; 9 bases are a match to TRBD1. The material sequenced was peripheral blood. CDR3 bases: TGCGCCAGCAGCTTAACAGGGGGCTCGTATCAGCCCCAGCATTTT. It yields the protein CASSLTGGSYQPQHF.